These 30 T cell receptor beta chains came from one sample sequenced in a study of T cell responses to AZD1222 COVID-19 vaccine. Some clones are missing from TCRdb's copy, which holds only in-frame ones; the method was immunoSEQ multiplex PCR. The data hold roughly 120,000 clones, with 88% observed a single time. This specimen was peripheral blood, taken 28 days after the second AZD1222 dose. The origin of the receptors is an adult who received the AZD1222 COVID-19 vaccine.

The chain recombines TRBV27 with TRBJ1-3; the D gene is possibly TRBD1 (5 bases). The V gene's germline CDR1 is MNHEY and CDR2 SMNVEV (reference sequence). The CDR3 runs to 15 residues. Trimming removed 3 bases at V and 4 bases at J, with 13 bases between. The CDR3: CASSLGRGRGNTIYF. The CDR3 nucleotides are TGTGCCAGCAGTTTGGGAAGGGGCAGAGGAAACACCATATATTTT.

This clone was recorded only once. The chain is built from TRBV2 and TRBJ2-7; 11 bases fit TRBD2. Trimming cost V 7 bases and J 7 bases; bases outside gene matches: 9. CDR1 and CDR2 (germline): SNHLY, FYNNEI. CDR3 size: 14 residues. The CDR3 DNA reads TGTGCCAGCACCATACTAGCGGGGGCTTCGGAGCAGTACTTC. It specifies CASTILAGASEQYF. The variable domain in full, completed from reference TRBV2 and TRBJ2-7, reads EPEVTQTPSHQVTQMGQEVILRCVPISNHLYFYWYRQILGQKVEFLVSFYNNEISEKSEIFDDQFSVERPDGSNFTLKIRSTKLEDSAMYFCASTILAGASEQYFGPGTRLTVT.

This chain connects TRBV2 to TRBJ1-2, with D perhaps matching TRBD1 (6 bases). V was trimmed by 6 bases and J by 7 bases, leaving 12 bases between them. This CDR3 comprises 12 residues. In germline, CDR1 is SNHLY, CDR2 FYNNEI. CDR3 coding DNA: TGTGCCAGCAGCCGAACGGGGGCTGGCTACACCTTC. Its protein is CASSRTGAGYTF.

CDR3 bases: TGTGCCAGCAGTCCCAACGTCCGCTCAGGGAGAAACACCATATATTTT. This encodes CASSPNVRSGRNTIYF. V and J are TRBV6-6 and TRBJ1-3; D may be TRBD1 (5 bases). V dropped 5 bases and J dropped 5 bases, with 19 bases sitting between them. Looked up from germline, CDR1 is MNHNY and CDR2 is SVGAGI (reference sequence). The CDR3 runs to 16 residues.

This chain uses TRBV6-2 or TRBV6-3 with TRBJ1-2; 8 bases map to TRBD1. V lost 5 bases and J lost 3; bases outside the gene matches: 2. Germline CDR1 MNHEY, CDR2 SVGEGT. The CDR3 length is 13 residues. CDR3 sequence reads: CASSPRGHYGYTF. The CDR3, as DNA: TGTGCCAGCAGTCCCAGGGGGCACTATGGCTACACCTTC.

The J gene is TRBJ2-1, the V gene TRBV3-1 (or the pseudogene TRBV3-2); 13 nucleotides match TRBD2. The CDR3 is 16 residues long. CDR1 LGHDT and CDR2 YNNKEL come from the germline V gene (reference sequence). The V and J ends lost 5 bases and 2 bases, in that order; junction bases with no gene match: 3. As DNA, the CDR3 is TGTGCCAGCAGCGCAGGGACTAGCGGGACCTACAATGAGCAGTTCTTC. Its translation: CASSAGTSGTYNEQFF.

CDR3 in DNA: TGCAGCGTTGAAGAATCTTTGGTGGGGAAATATGGCTACACCTTC. The encoded protein is CSVEESLVGKYGYTF. The chain combines TRBV29-1 with TRBJ1-2; D is unclear. The CDR3 extends over 15 amino acids. CDR1 is SQVTM, CDR2 ANQGSEA, per germline. The V gene lost 0 bases and the J gene lost 5 bases, with 16 bases spanning the gap.

The V and J genes are TRBV19 and TRBJ2-2; D is possibly TRBD2 (5 bases). The CDR3 runs to 12 residues. Germline V gene data show CDR1 as LNHDA and CDR2 as SQIVND (reference sequence). The V end was cut by 6 bases, the J end by 7 bases, with 9 bases between. The CDR3 loop reads CASSWGVGELFF. CDR3 bases: TGTGCCAGTAGCTGGGGAGTCGGGGAGCTGTTTTTT.

The chain combines TRBV7-9 with TRBJ1-6; 7 bases are a match to TRBD1. V was clipped by 5 bases and J by 6 bases; unmatched bases: 4. Germline values: CDR1 SEHNR, CDR2 FQNEAQ (reference sequence). CDR3 length: 14 amino acids. The DNA of the CDR3 is TGTGCCAGCAGCGCCGCAGGGGGTAATTCACCCCTCCACTTT. This codes for CASSAAGGNSPLHF.

The chain is built from TRBV5-4 and TRBJ2-5; D may be TRBD1 (6 bases). Trimming stripped 4 bases from V and 2 bases from J, with 12 bases between. There are 14 residues in the CDR3. CDR1 and CDR2 (germline): SGHNT, YYREEE (reference sequence). The CDR3 bases are TGTGCCAGCAGCAGGGGACAACTTCAAGAGACCCAGTACTTC. Translating gives CASSRGQLQETQYF.

The gene calls are TRBV6-4 and TRBJ2-3; 7 nucleotides align to TRBD2. Trimming at V came to 6 bases and at J to 4 bases, leaving 4 bases not matched to a gene. This CDR3 region has 13 residues. Germline CDR1 and CDR2: MRHNA and SNTAGT. The CDR3 sequence is CASSEGLPDTQYF. CDR3 nucleotide sequence: TGTGCCAGCAGCGAGGGACTACCAGATACGCAGTATTTT.

This rearrangement joins TRBV2 to TRBJ1-1; 9 bases match TRBD1. CDR1 and CDR2 (germline): SNHLY, FYNNEI. V shed 1 base, J shed 11 bases, and the junction held 5 bases outside the gene matches. The CDR3 extends over 13 amino acids. The chain's CDR3 is CASSEDRGRRAFF. The CDR3 DNA reads as TGTGCCAGCAGTGAAGACAGGGGGCGAAGGGCTTTCTTT.

This chain uses TRBV29-1 with TRBJ2-3; D is unresolved. Germline assignment: CDR1 SQVTM and CDR2 ANQGSEA. Trimming left V 2 bases short and J 2 bases short, with 11 bases between. CDR3 length equals 14 residues. The CDR3 nucleotides read TGCAGCGTTGAAATTAACCACTCCACAGATACGCAGTATTTT. Its protein product is CSVEINHSTDTQYF.

The CDR3 nucleotides are TGTGCCAGCTCACCACCCCGGGGCAATGGGGCCAACGTCCTGACTTTC. Amino acids: CASSPPRGNGANVLTF. The chain links TRBV18 to TRBJ2-6; the D gene could be TRBD1 or TRBD2 (5 bases each). Germline V gives CDR1 KGHSH, CDR2 LQKENI. There are 16 residues in the CDR3. V was shortened by 0 bases and J by 3 bases, with 9 bases between the two germline ends.

The chain employs TRBV29-1 and TRBJ2-7; the D gene is possibly TRBD2 (6 bases). This CDR3 contains 12 residues. CDR1 is SQVTM and CDR2 is ANQGSEA in the germline V gene. The CDR3: CAGQDLSYEQYF. The CDR3 DNA is TGCGCGGGGCAGGACCTATCCTACGAGCAGTACTTC.

This chain uses TRBV5-4 with TRBJ2-3, with D possibly TRBD2 on 6 matching bases. The V gene's germline CDR1 is SGHNT and CDR2 YYREEE (reference sequence). V lost 3 bases and J 3 bases, leaving 11 bases between the germline ends. This CDR3 has 14 amino acids. The CDR3 spells CASSWVGGTDTQYF. DNA for the CDR3: TGTGCCAGCAGCTGGGTGGGGGGTACAGATACGCAGTATTTT.

V is TRBV27 and J is TRBJ2-7; 11 bases are shared with TRBD2. From germline, CDR1 is MNHEY and CDR2 SMNVEV (reference sequence). The CDR3 sequence is 15 residues long. V lost 8 bases to trimming and J lost 7 bases; unmatched junction nucleotides: 13. The DNA for the CDR3 is TGTGCCAGCCTCACGGCGGCTAGCGGGAGGCGAGAGCAGTACTTC. It yields the protein CASLTAASGRREQYF.

The CDR3 DNA sequence: TGTGCCAGTAGCTTTCAGACAGGGGGCGGAGGCTACACCTTC. It yields the protein CASSFQTGGGGYTF. The chain is built from TRBV19 and TRBJ1-2; 10 nucleotides line up with TRBD1. This CDR3 is built from 14 residues. V gave up 6 bases and J gave up 8 bases; unmatched junction bases: 9. The germline V gene has CDR1 LNHDA and CDR2 SQIVND (reference sequence). The full variable domain, rest sourced from reference TRBV19 and TRBJ1-2, is DGGITQSPKYLFRKEGQNVTLSCEQNLNHDAMYWYRQDPGQGLRLIYYSQIVNDFQKGDIAEGYSVSREKKESFPLTVTSAQKNPTAFYLCASSFQTGGGGYTFGSGTRLTVV.

The chain joins TRBV25-1 to TRBJ1-1, with TRBD1 identical over 7 bases. The V gene's germline CDR1 is MGHDK and CDR2 SYGVNS. The CDR3 totals 14 residues. The trim removed 4 bases at V and 0 bases at J, leaving 2 bases unmatched. The CDR3 DNA sequence: TGTGCCAGCAGTGCGGGACAGCTGAACACTGAAGCTTTCTTT. This translates into CASSAGQLNTEAFF.

The chain uses TRBV6-6 and TRBJ1-4; D perhaps matches TRBD1 (5 bases). CDR1 is MNHNY and CDR2 is SVGAGI in the germline V gene (reference sequence). V lost 5 bases and J lost 8, with 15 bases in between. There are 14 residues in the CDR3. The chain's CDR3 is CASSTRGGGEKLFF. In DNA, the CDR3 is TGTGCCAGCAGTACCCGGGGGGGAGGAGAAAAACTGTTTTTT.

The chain combines TRBV18 with TRBJ1-3; the D gene is possibly TRBD1 (5 bases). Looked up from germline, CDR1 is KGHSH and CDR2 is LQKENI. V shed 4 bases and J shed 1 base, with 14 bases lying between them. The CDR3 is made up of 16 amino acids. The CDR3 reads CASSQRGDTSGNTIYF. The CDR3, as DNA: TGTGCCAGCTCACAAAGGGGAGACACGTCTGGAAACACCATATATTTT.

The chain combines TRBV3-1 (or the pseudogene TRBV3-2) with TRBJ2-5, with 10 bases matching TRBD2. Germline V gene lookup returns CDR1 LGHDT and CDR2 YNNKEL (reference sequence). After removal of 0 bases from V and 0 bases from J, the junction contained 7 bases not matched to a gene. This CDR3 region has 18 residues. The DNA of the CDR3 is TGTGCCAGCAGCCAAGATCGGGCTAGCGGGGGATACCAAGAGACCCAGTACTTC. Translating gives CASSQDRASGGYQETQYF.

V and J are TRBV30 and TRBJ2-3; possible D gene TRBD1, 5 bases. Germline CDR1 reads GTSNPN; CDR2 reads SVGIG (reference sequence). Trimming removed 5 bases from V and 0 bases from J, with 15 bases in between. The CDR3 is made up of 15 amino acids. The CDR3 sequence is CAWDRGHYSTDTQYF. The CDR3 DNA follows: TGTGCCTGGGACCGCGGACACTATAGCACAGATACGCAGTATTTT.

This chain uses TRBV19 with TRBJ2-7; D may correspond to TRBD1 or TRBD2 (5 bases each). V gave up 8 bases and J gave up 4 bases, with 18 bases separating them. CDR3 size: 14 residues. Germline lookup yields CDR1 LNHDA and CDR2 SQIVND (reference sequence). CDR3 amino acids: CASSPPGRLYEQYF. The CDR3 DNA reads TGTGCCAGTTCCCCACCGGGACGGCTGTACGAGCAGTACTTC.

This chain links TRBV19 with TRBJ2-3, with TRBD2 identical over 7 bases. Germline assignment: CDR1 LNHDA and CDR2 SQIVND (reference sequence). The CDR3 is 14 amino acids. The ends lost 5 bases at V and 5 bases at J; junction bases unmatched: 7. CDR3: CASSPPAGLDTQYF. The CDR3 nucleotides read TGTGCCAGTAGTCCACCAGCGGGATTAGATACGCAGTATTTT. The full variable domain, its missing parts supplied by reference TRBV19 and TRBJ2-3, is DGGITQSPKYLFRKEGQNVTLSCEQNLNHDAMYWYRQDPGQGLRLIYYSQIVNDFQKGDIAEGYSVSREKKESFPLTVTSAQKNPTAFYLCASSPPAGLDTQYFGPGTRLTVL.

The chain is built from TRBV27 and TRBJ2-2; 8 nucleotides line up with TRBD2. CDR1 MNHEY and CDR2 SMNVEV come from the germline V gene (reference sequence). The CDR3 covers 16 residues. V shed 8 bases and J 5 bases; nucleotides not matched to a gene: 13. For the CDR3, the DNA is TGTGCCAGCCGCAGTCTTTGGTCTAGCGGGACCGGGGAGCTGTTTTTT. This encodes CASRSLWSSGTGELFF.

V is TRBV4-2 and J is TRBJ1-4; D possibly corresponds to TRBD1 (6 bases). CDR3 length: 12 residues. Germline lookup yields CDR1 LGHNA and CDR2 YNFKEQ. V was trimmed by 2 bases and J by 8 bases, leaving 6 bases between them. CDR3 DNA sequence: TGTGCCAGCAGCCAAAGGGGGGAAAAACTGTTTTTT. Translated: CASSQRGEKLFF.

The J gene is TRBJ2-3, the V gene TRBV4-3; D is unclear. The V end lost 0 bases, the J end lost 2 bases, and 24 bases lay between the germline ends. Germline V lookup: CDR1 LGHNA, CDR2 YSLEER. This CDR3 is 20 amino acids long. The CDR3 here is CASSQDVSGGRIADTDTQYF. The CDR3 DNA sequence: TGCGCCAGCAGCCAAGATGTATCTGGCGGCCGAATCGCTGACACAGATACGCAGTATTTT.

The V call is TRBV7-2, the J call TRBJ2-2; the D is unclear. This CDR3 contains 14 residues. V gave up 8 bases and J gave up 4 bases, with 14 bases separating them. CDR1 and CDR2 (germline): SGHTA, FQGNSA. The CDR3 DNA is TGTGCCAGCTCAAATAGCCGGAGCACCGGGGAGCTGTTTTTT. Residues: CASSNSRSTGELFF.

The rearrangement uses TRBV7-9 and TRBJ2-7; 7 bases map to TRBD1. Trimming removed 1 base from V and 0 bases from J; junction bases left unmatched: 9. This CDR3 comprises 17 residues. The V gene's germline CDR1 is SEHNR and CDR2 FQNEAQ (reference sequence). CDR3 DNA sequence: TGTGCCAGCAGCTTAGTGGAACAGGGGCTTCTCTCCTACGAGCAGTACTTC. It encodes CASSLVEQGLLSYEQYF. Full variable domain (remainder filled in from reference TRBV7-9 and TRBJ2-7): DTGVSQNPRHKITKRGQNVTFRCDPISEHNRLYWYRQTLGQGPEFLTYFQNEAQLEKSRLLSDRFSAERPKGSFSTLEIQRTEQGDSAMYLCASSLVEQGLLSYEQYFGPGTRLTVT.